A single sample is the source of the 9 T cell receptor beta chains below, sequenced in a study of blood T cell repertoires in COVID-19. Assay used: immunoSEQ multiplex PCR; TCRdb lists only in-frame clones, some missing. The sample includes some 40,000 clones, more than 80% seen only once; the top ten take more than 8.5%. Sequenced sample: peripheral blood. These receptors all stem from a man aged 60-69 years in a cohort sampled during active COVID-19.

The chain combines TRBV13 with TRBJ2-2; 12 nucleotides line up with TRBD2. Germline lookup yields CDR1 PRHDT and CDR2 FYEKMQ (reference sequence). The CDR3 has 18 amino acids. V shed 5 bases, J shed 3 bases, and the junction held 10 bases outside the gene matches. The CDR3 nucleotides are TGTGCCAGCAGCCCCCAGACTAGCGGGGGCCCTCACACCGGGGAGCTGTTTTTT. Its translation: CASSPQTSGGPHTGELFF. Using reference TRBV13 and TRBJ2-2 for the parts outside the CDR3, the full variable domain is AAGVIQSPRHLIKEKRETATLKCYPIPRHDTVYWYQQGPGQDPQFLISFYEKMQSDKGSIPDRFSAQQFSDYHSELNMSSLELGDSALYFCASSPQTSGGPHTGELFFGEGSRLTVL.

Relative to its sample, this clone is medium-sized. Here the CDR3 DNA reads TGCAGCGCGGAGGGGGCAGGGAAAAACTCCTACGAGCAGTACTTC. This sequence encodes CSAEGAGKNSYEQYF. V gene TRBV29-1 combines with J gene TRBJ2-7; tentative D call: TRBD1 (7 bases). The length of the CDR3 is 15 residues. Between the trimmed V and J ends, which lost 7 bases and 0 bases, there was a span of 19 bases. Germline V gene lookup returns CDR1 SQVTM and CDR2 ANQGSEA.

Sample share makes this clone medium-sized. The chain joins TRBV12-5 to TRBJ2-2; the D gene is possibly TRBD2 (5 bases). CDR1 LGHNT and CDR2 FRNRAP come from the germline V gene. The CDR3 is 18 residues long. Trimming shortened V by 2 bases and J by 1 base, and 17 bases separated the two germline ends. CDR3 bases: TGTGCTAGTGGTTTGCCTTTGGGGAGACGGAAGAACACCGGGGAGCTGTTTTTT. Amino acid sequence: CASGLPLGRRKNTGELFF.

The chain has TRBV3-1 (or the pseudogene TRBV3-2) and TRBJ2-7; 9 bases are shared with TRBD1. V trimming: 4 bases; J trimming: 5 bases; junction bases outside the gene matches: 3. CDR3 size: 13 residues. From germline, CDR1 is LGHDT and CDR2 YNNKEL (reference sequence). This chain's CDR3 is CASSRDRVNEQYF. The CDR3 coding sequence is TGTGCCAGCAGCCGGGACAGGGTCAACGAGCAGTACTTC.

This clone was picked up a small number of times. The chain recombines TRBV12-3 or TRBV12-4 with TRBJ2-3; 7 bases are a match to TRBD2. V gave up 3 bases and J gave up 5 bases; unmatched junction bases: 2. The CDR3 spans 13 residues. The CDR3 region is CASSLGGRDTQYF. CDR3 nucleotides: TGTGCCAGCAGTTTGGGAGGGAGAGATACGCAGTATTTT.

The J gene is TRBJ2-1, the V gene TRBV5-5; a possible D gene is TRBD2 (5 bases). This CDR3 has 15 amino acids. Trimming pared 1 base from V and 1 base from J, leaving 9 bases between. Germline V lookup: CDR1 SGHKS, CDR2 YYEKEE (reference sequence). CDR3 coding DNA: TGTGCCAGCAGCTTGTCTAGCCTGTCCTACAATGAGCAGTTCTTC. Its translation is CASSLSSLSYNEQFF.

The chain recombines TRBV6-6 with TRBJ1-3, with 7 bases fitting TRBD1. The germline CDR1 and CDR2 sequences are MNHNY and SVGAGI (reference sequence). CDR3 length: 12 amino acids. V gave up 6 bases and J gave up 8 bases; unmatched junction bases: 4. The CDR3: CASRKGADTIYF. The CDR3 DNA reads as TGTGCCAGCAGGAAGGGGGCAGACACCATATATTTT.

This chain uses TRBV7-2 with TRBJ2-2; the match to TRBD1 covers 7 bases. The V gene's germline CDR1 is SGHTA and CDR2 FQGNSA. V was clipped by 4 bases and J by 6 bases; unmatched bases: 8. The CDR3 spans 15 residues. The CDR3 nucleotides are TGTGCCAGCAGCTCGAACAGGGGTAGATCCGGGGAGCTGTTTTTT. The encoded protein is CASSSNRGRSGELFF.

V is TRBV12-3 or TRBV12-4 and J is TRBJ2-7; 7 bases match TRBD1. J gave up 4 bases and V 3 bases, and 3 bases lay outside the gene matches. The CDR3 is 13 amino acids. CDR3 sequence: CASSLGTVYEQYF. Written as DNA, the CDR3 is TGTGCCAGCAGTTTGGGGACAGTTTACGAGCAGTACTTC.